Each of the 10 T cell receptor beta chains below was sequenced from the same sample in a study of shared clonotypes between healthy human individuals. Assay: immunoSEQ multiplex PCR; the TCRdb copy retains only in-frame clones and omits some. This table has about 110,000 clones, around 65% appearing once. The sample taken for sequencing was memory CD8+ T cells sorted from blood. Subset given: CD45RO+ cells pooled with CCR7-negative TemRA cells. These receptors came from a woman aged 30 to 39 in good health.

This chain uses TRBV10-1 with TRBJ2-5; 7 bases are a match to TRBD2. This CDR3 is built from 12 residues. The V and J ends lost 8 bases and 2 bases, in that order; junction bases with no gene match: 2. Germline V gives CDR1 WNHNN, CDR2 SYGVQD (reference sequence). The CDR3 protein is CASGDYQETQYF. In DNA, the CDR3 is TGCGCCAGCGGGGACTATCAAGAGACCCAGTACTTC.

The V gene is TRBV15, the J gene TRBJ2-1; D uncertain. CDR1 is LNHNV and CDR2 is YYDKDF in the germline V gene (reference sequence). The CDR3 has 15 amino acids. V gave up 5 bases and J gave up 6 bases, with 17 bases separating them. Here the CDR3 DNA reads TGTGCCACCAGCGCGGACGCCAAGCCCAGCAATGAGCAGTTCTTC. Translation: CATSADAKPSNEQFF.

In nucleotides, the CDR3 is TGCGCCAGCAGCTTGGTTTTTGGCGGGAGAAGCTCCTACAATGAGCAGTTCTTC. This encodes CASSLVFGGRSSYNEQFF. The V and J genes are TRBV5-1 and TRBJ2-1, with 7 bases aligning to TRBD2. V dropped 0 bases and J dropped 0; count of bases not matched to a gene: 9. Germline values: CDR1 SGHRS, CDR2 YFSETQ. The CDR3 loop spans 18 amino acids.

The chain links TRBV4-2 to TRBJ2-1; D possibly corresponds to TRBD1 (5 bases). From germline, CDR1 is LGHNA and CDR2 YNFKEQ. The CDR3 runs 15 residues. Trimming pared 1 base from V and 7 bases from J, leaving 14 bases between. CDR3 coding DNA: TGTGCCAGCAGCCAAGGCCAGGGCCCTTGGAATGAGCAGTTCTTC. Protein: CASSQGQGPWNEQFF.

The chain uses TRBV6-5 and TRBJ1-5, with D hard to call. Looked up from germline, CDR1 is MNHEY and CDR2 is SVGAGI. Trimming stripped 7 bases from V and 0 bases from J, with 10 bases between. The CDR3 contains 14 residues. The CDR3: CASNERNSNQPQHF. The CDR3, as DNA: TGTGCCAGCAATGAGAGAAATAGCAATCAGCCCCAGCATTTT.

This sequence joins TRBV7-2 and TRBJ1-5, with D unclear. V gave up 1 base and J gave up 3 bases, with 10 bases separating them. Looked up from germline, CDR1 is SGHTA and CDR2 is FQGNSA. This CDR3 contains 15 residues. The CDR3 nucleotides are TGTGCCAGCAGCTTAGATAGCACTCCCAATCAGCCCCAGCATTTT. It encodes CASSLDSTPNQPQHF.

V gene TRBV23-1 combines with J gene TRBJ2-4, with 7 nucleotides matching TRBD1. TRBV23-1 has ORF status, its function being uncertain. Trimming took 3 bases from V and 0 from J; bases not matched to a gene: 5. The CDR3 has 16 amino acids. CDR3 nucleotides: TGCGCCAGCAGTCATCCGGGACAGCTAGCCAAAAACATTCAGTACTTC. It specifies CASSHPGQLAKNIQYF.

This clone was counted a few times. V gene TRBV19 combines with J gene TRBJ1-2, with 8 bases matching TRBD1. Per germline, CDR1 LNHDA and CDR2 SQIVND (reference sequence). The CDR3 consists of 15 residues. V shed 3 bases, J shed 0 bases, and the junction held 3 bases outside the gene matches. CDR3: CASSIGQGANYGYTF. The CDR3 bases are TGTGCCAGTAGTATCGGACAGGGTGCTAACTATGGCTACACCTTC.

The rearrangement links TRBV6-1 to TRBJ2-7; 9 bases fit TRBD1. The junction had 2 bases not matched to a gene; V was cut back by 5 bases and J by 3 bases. Germline lookup yields CDR1 MNHNS and CDR2 SASEGT. The CDR3 has 13 amino acids. The CDR3 spells CASSPTGGYEQYF. The CDR3 coding sequence is TGTGCCAGCAGTCCGACAGGGGGCTACGAGCAGTACTTC.

The rearrangement links TRBV7-9 to TRBJ2-5; no clear D gene. Germline loops: CDR1 SEHNR, CDR2 FQNEAQ (reference sequence). The CDR3 loop spans 15 amino acids. V dropped 5 bases and J dropped 2 bases, with 15 bases sitting between them. The CDR3 DNA reads as TGTGCCAGCAGCGTATGGAACAGAGGTCAAGAGACCCAGTACTTC. Translating it yields CASSVWNRGQETQYF. Looking up the rest from reference TRBV7-9 and TRBJ2-5 gives the full variable domain: DTGVSQNPRHKITKRGQNVTFRCDPISEHNRLYWYRQTLGQGPEFLTYFQNEAQLEKSRLLSDRFSAERPKGSFSTLEIQRTEQGDSAMYLCASSVWNRGQETQYFGPGTRLLVL.